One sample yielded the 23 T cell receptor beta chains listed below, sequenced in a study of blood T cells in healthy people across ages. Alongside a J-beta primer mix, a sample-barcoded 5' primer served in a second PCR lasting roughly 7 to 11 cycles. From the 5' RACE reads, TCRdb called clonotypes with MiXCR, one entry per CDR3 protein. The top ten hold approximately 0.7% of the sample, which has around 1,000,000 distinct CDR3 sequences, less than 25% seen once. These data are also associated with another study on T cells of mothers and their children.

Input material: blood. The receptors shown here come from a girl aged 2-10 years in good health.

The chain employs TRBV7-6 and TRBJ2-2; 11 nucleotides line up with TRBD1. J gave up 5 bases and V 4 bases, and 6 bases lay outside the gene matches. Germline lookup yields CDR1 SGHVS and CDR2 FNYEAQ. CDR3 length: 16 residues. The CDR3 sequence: CASSSGQGALTGELFF. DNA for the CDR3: TGTGCCAGCAGCTCCGGACAGGGGGCTTTAACCGGGGAGCTGTTTTTT.

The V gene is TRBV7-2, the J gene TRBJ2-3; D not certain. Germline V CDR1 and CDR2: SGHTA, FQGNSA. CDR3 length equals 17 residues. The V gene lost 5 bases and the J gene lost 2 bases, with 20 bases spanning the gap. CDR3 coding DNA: TGTGCCAGCAGCGGCCCCTTGGGCCCCTCTTCCACAGATACGCAGTATTTT. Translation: CASSGPLGPSSTDTQYF.

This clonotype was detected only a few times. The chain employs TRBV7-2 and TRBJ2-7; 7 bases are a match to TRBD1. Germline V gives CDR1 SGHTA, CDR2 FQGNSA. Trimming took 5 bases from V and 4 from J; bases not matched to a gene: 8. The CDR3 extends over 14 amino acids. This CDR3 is CASSPHRGFYEQYF. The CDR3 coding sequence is TGTGCCAGCAGCCCGCACAGGGGTTTTTACGAGCAGTACTTC.

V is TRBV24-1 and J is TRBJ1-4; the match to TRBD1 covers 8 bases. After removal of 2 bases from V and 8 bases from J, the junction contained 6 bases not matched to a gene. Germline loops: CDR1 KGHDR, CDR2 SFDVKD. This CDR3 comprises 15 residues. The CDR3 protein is CATSDSGQGEEKLFF. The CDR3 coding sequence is TGTGCCACCAGTGATTCCGGACAGGGAGAGGAAAAACTGTTTTTT.

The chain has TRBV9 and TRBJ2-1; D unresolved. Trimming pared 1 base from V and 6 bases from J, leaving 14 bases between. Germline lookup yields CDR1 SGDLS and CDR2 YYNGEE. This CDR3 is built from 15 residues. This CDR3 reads CASSVTEFFANEQFF. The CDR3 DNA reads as TGTGCCAGCAGCGTAACGGAATTCTTCGCCAATGAGCAGTTCTTC.

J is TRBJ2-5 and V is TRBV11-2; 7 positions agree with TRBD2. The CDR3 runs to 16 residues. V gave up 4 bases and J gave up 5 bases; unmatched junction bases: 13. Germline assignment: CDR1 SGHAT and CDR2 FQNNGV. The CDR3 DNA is TGTGCCAGCAGCTCCCCACTAGCGACGAGCGGGGAGACCCAGTACTTC. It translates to CASSSPLATSGETQYF.

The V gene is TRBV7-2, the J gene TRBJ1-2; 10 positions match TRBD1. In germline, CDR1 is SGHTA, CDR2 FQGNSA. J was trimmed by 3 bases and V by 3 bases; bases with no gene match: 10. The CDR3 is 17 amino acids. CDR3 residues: CASSFWDRGEGYYGYTF. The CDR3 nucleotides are TGTGCCAGCAGCTTCTGGGACAGGGGCGAGGGTTACTATGGCTACACCTTC.

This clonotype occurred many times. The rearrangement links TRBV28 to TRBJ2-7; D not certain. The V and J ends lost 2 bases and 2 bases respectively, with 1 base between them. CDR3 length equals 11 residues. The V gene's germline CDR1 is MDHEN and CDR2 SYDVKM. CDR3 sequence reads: CASSLTYEQYF. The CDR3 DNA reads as TGTGCCAGCAGTTTAACCTACGAGCAGTACTTC.

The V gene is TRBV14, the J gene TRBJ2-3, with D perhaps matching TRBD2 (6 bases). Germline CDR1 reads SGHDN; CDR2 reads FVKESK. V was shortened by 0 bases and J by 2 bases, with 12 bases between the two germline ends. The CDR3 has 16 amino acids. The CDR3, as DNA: TGTGCCAGCAGCCAAGACCTGGGACTTCTCACAGATACGCAGTATTTT. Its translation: CASSQDLGLLTDTQYF.

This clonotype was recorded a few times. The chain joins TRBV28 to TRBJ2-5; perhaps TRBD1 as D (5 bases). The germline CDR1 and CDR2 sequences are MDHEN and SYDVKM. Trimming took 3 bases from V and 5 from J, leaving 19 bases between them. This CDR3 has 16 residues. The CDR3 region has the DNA TGTGCCAGCAGTTTGCGTAATTATAGGGGTTTGGAGACCCAGTACTTC. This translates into CASSLRNYRGLETQYF.

CDR3 residues: CASRPVGGGGELFF. DNA of the CDR3: TGTGCCAGCAGACCCGTTGGGGGGGGCGGGGAGCTGTTTTTT. This chain uses TRBV12-3 or TRBV12-4 with TRBJ2-2; 7 nucleotides agree with TRBD2. Trimming cost V 6 bases and J 7 bases; bases outside gene matches: 8. The CDR3 has 14 residues.

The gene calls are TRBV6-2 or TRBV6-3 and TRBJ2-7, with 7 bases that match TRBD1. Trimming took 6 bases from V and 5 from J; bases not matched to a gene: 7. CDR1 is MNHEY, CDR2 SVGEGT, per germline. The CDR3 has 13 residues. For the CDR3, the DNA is TGTGCCAGCAGATGGACAGGTGAGGACGAGCAGTACTTC. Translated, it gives CASRWTGEDEQYF.

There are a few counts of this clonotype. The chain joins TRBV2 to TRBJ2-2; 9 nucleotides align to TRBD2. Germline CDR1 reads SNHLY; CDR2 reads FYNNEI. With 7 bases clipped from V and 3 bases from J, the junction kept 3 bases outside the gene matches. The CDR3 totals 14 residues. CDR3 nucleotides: TGTGCCAGCATGACTAGCGGAGACACCGGGGAGCTGTTTTTT. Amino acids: CASMTSGDTGELFF.

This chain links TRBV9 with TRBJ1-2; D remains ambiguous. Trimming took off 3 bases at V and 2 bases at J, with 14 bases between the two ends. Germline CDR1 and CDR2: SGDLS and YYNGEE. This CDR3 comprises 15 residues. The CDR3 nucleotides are TGTGCCAGCAGCGACCTACGTAAGAGGAACTATGGCTACACCTTC. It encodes CASSDLRKRNYGYTF. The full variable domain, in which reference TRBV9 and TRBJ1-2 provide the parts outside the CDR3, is DSGVTQTPKHLITATGQRVTLRCSPRSGDLSVYWYQQSLDQGLQFLIQYYNGEERAKGNILERFSAQQFPDLHSELNLSSLELGDSALYFCASSDLRKRNYGYTFGSGTRLTVV.

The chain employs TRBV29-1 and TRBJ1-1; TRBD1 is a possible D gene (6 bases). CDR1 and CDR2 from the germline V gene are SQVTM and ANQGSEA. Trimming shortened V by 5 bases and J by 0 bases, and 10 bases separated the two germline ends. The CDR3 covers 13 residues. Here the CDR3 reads CSVSGHLNTEAFF. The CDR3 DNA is TGCAGCGTTTCGGGACACCTGAACACTGAAGCTTTCTTT.

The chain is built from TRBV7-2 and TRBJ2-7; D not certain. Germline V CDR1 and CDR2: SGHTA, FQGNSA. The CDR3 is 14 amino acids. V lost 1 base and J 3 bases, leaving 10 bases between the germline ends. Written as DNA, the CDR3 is TGTGCCAGCAGCTTAGGGTATGGGAACTACGAGCAGTACTTC. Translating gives CASSLGYGNYEQYF.

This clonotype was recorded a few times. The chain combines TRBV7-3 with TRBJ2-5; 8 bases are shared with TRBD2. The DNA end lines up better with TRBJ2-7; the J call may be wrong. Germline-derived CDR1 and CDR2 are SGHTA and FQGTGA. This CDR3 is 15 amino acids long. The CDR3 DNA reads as TGTGCCAGCAGCTTGAGCGGGGGAGGCTCCTACGAGCAGTACTTC. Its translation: CASSLSGGGSYEQYF.

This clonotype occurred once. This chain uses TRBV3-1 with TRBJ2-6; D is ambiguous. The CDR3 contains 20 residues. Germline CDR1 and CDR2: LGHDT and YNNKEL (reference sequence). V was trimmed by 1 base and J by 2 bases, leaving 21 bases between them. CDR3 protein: CASSQGRAGRQGTGANVLTF. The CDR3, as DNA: TGTGCCAGCAGCCAAGGACGGGCAGGTCGACAAGGTACTGGGGCCAACGTCCTGACTTTC.

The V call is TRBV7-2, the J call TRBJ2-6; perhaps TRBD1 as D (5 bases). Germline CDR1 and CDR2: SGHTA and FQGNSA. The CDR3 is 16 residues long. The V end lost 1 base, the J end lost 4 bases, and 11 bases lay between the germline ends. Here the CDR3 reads CASSLVPGMGANVLTF. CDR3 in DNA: TGTGCCAGCAGCTTAGTACCAGGGATGGGGGCCAACGTCCTGACTTTC.

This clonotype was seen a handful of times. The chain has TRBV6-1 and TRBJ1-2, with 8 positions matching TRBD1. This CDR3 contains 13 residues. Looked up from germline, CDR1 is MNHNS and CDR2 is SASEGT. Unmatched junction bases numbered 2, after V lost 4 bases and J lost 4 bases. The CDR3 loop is CASSATGGYGYTF. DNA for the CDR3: TGTGCCAGCAGTGCCACAGGGGGCTATGGCTACACCTTC.

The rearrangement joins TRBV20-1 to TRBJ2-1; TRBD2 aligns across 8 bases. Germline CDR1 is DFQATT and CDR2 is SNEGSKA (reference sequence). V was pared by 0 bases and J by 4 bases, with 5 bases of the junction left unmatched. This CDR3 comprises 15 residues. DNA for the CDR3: TGCAGTGCTAGAGATGTGGTAGCGGGGTACAATGAGCAGTTCTTC. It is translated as CSARDVVAGYNEQFF.

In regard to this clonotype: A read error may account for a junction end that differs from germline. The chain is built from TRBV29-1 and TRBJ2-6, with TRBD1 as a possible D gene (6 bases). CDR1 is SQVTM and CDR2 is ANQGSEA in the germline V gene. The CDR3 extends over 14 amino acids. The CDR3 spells CSVRHRAGANVPTF. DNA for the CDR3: TGCAGCGTGCGCCACAGGGCTGGGGCCAACGTCCCGACTTTC.

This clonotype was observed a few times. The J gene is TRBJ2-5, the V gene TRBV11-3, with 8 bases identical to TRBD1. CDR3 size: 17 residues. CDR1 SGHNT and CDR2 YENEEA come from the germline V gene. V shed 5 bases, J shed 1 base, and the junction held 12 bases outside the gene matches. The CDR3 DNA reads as TGTGCCAGCAGCCCGAGGCCGGGACAGGTCCTCCAAGAGACCCAGTACTTC. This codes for CASSPRPGQVLQETQYF. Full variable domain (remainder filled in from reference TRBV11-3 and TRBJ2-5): EAGVVQSPRYKIIEKKQPVAFWCNPISGHNTLYWYLQNLGQGPELLIRYENEEAVDDSQLPKDRFSAERLKGVDSTLKIQPAELGDSAVYLCASSPRPGQVLQETQYFGPGTRLLVL.